This T cell receptor beta chain appears in the sequencing data of a study of shared clonotypes between healthy human individuals. The wider study: Each donor's CD4 naive and CD4 memory cells filled three plates apiece, CD8 naive two, and CD8 memory one.

This CDR3 is 16 amino acids long. V shed 0 bases, J shed 5 bases, and the junction held 7 bases outside the gene matches. Per the germline V gene, CDR1 is MNHEY and CDR2 is SMNVEV (reference sequence). Sorted-subset replicate PCR reactions were performed with approximately 180 ng DNA, corresponding to some 32,000 T cell genomes. The method was immunoSEQ multiplex PCR; TCRdb's version includes in-frame clones alone and lacks a portion of them. The profile covers approximately 88,000 clones, with almost 70% appearing a single time and roughly 50% taken by the ten largest. This chain connects TRBV27 to TRBJ2-1; TRBD2 agrees at 7 bases. The clonotype comes from a man aged 30 to 39 in good health. The source material was memory CD8+ T cells sorted from blood. Subset meaning: CD45RO+ cells pooled with CCR7-negative TemRA cells. CDR3 loop: CASSLSEGTIHNEQFF. DNA for the CDR3: TGTGCCAGCAGTTTATCGGAAGGGACTATCCACAATGAGCAGTTCTTC.